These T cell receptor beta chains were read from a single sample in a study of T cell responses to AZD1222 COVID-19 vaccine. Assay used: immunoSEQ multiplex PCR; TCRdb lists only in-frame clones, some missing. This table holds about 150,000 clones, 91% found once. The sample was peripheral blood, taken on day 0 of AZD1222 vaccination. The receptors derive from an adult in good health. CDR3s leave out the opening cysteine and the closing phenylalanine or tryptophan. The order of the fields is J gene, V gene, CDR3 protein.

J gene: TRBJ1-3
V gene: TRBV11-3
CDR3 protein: ASSFLGNSFSGNTIY

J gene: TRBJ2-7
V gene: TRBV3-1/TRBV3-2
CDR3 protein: ASSQGGFDGGYEQY

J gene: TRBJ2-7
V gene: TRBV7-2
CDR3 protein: ASSPDPGLYEQY

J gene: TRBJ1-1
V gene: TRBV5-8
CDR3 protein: ASSFILARTSNTEAF

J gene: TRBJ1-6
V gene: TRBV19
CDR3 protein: ASSVASSYNSPLH

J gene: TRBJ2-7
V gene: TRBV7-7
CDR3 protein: ASSLYSGVVGEQY

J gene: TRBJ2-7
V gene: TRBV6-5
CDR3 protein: ASSKGSTGSNEQY

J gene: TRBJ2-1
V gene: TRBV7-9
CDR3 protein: ASTTSNPSYNEQF

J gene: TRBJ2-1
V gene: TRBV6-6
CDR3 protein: ASSFRAGGQGNEQF

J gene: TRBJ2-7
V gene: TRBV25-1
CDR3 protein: ASGLAGGPEQY

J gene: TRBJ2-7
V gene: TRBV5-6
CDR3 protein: ASSWGQGVPHEQY

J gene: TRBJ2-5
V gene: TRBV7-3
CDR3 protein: ASRGADWGFQETQY

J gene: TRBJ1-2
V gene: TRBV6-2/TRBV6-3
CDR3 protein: ASSALAGVYGYT

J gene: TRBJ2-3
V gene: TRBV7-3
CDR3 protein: ASSLTSQSTDTQY

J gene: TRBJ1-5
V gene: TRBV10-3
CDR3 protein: AISRDSNQPQH

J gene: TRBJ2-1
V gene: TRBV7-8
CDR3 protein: ASQARGPMDEQF

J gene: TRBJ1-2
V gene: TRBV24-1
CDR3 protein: ATSDSPDRASGYT

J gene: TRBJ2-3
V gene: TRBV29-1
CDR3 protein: SVSGSTDTQY

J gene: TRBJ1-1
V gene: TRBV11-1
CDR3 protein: ATRDRLNTEAF

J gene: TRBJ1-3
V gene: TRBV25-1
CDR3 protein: ASSDDRGLSGNTIY

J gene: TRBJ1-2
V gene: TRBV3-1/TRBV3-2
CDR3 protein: ASSQFQIPNYGYT

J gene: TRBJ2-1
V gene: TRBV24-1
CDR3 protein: ATSDSAGVLAHNEQF

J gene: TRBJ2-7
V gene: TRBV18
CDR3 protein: ASSPDSYEQY

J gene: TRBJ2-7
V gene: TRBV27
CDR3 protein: ASSFRGYEREQY

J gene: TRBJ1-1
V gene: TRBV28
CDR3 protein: ASSSGTVRAF

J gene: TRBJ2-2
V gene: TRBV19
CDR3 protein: ASKTGAYTGELF

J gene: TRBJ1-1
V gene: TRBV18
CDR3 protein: ASSGPGWPNTEAF

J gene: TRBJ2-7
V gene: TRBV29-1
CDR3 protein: SVVRAEKNIYEQY

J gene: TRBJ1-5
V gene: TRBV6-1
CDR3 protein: ASSEARASGGPQH

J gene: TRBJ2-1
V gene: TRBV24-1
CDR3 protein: ATSDVRPGYNEQF

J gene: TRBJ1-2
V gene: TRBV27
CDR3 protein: ASSPIDRLAGYT

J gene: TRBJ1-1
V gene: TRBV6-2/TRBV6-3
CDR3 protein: ASSYQGRKRDTEAF

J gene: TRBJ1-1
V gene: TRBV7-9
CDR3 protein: ASSTHTGGGGEAF

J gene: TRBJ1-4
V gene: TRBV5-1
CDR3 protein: ASSLGWGTDEKLF

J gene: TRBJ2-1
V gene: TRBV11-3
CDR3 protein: ASSLGTGTGGSYNEQF

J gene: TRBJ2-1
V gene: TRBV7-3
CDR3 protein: ASSSLSGTGARNWF

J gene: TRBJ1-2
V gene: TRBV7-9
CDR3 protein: ASSLDSSGSVYGYT

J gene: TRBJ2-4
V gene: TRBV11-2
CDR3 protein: ASSPHPGTINIQY

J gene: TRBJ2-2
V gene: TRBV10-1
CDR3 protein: ASSSTGTGVTGELF

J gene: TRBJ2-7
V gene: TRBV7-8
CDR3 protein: ASSFVRETYEQY

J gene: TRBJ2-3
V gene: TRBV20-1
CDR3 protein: SASIDTQY

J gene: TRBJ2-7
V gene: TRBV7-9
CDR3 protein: ASSPTQGAINYEQY

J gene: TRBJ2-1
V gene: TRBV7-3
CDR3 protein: ASSLMRSSYNEQF

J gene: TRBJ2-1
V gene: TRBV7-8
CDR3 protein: ASSLNVVTARSYNEQF

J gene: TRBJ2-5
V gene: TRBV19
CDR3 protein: ASSRTSGNQETQY

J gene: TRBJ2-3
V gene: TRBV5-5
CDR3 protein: ASRPLGGQLGADTQY

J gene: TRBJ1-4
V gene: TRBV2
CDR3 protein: ASRDYEKLF

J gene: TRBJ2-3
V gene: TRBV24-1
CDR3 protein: ATSDLSGSPTDTQY

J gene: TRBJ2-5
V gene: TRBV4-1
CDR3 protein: ASSQERQKGETQY

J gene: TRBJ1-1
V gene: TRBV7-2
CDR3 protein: ASSLRQAEAF

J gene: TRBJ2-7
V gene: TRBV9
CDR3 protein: ASSAQGSHEQY

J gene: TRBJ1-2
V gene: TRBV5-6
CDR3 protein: ASSLGGYGYT

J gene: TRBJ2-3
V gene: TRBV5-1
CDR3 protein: ASSLPSGVQDTQY

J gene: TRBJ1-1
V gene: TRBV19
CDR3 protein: ASSPRQGATHMNTEAF

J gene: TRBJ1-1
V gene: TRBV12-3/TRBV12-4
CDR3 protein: ASSLSPLEAF

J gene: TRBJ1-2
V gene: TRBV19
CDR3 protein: ASSIARDRGRVNYGYT

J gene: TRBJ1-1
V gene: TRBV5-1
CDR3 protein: ASSLTGVRTEAF

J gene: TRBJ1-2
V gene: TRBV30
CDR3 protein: AWSLGGYGYT

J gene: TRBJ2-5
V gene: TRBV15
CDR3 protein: ATSPGLETQY

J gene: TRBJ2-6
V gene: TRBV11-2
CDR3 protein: ASSLDIVAGVYDGANVLT